The sample holds a few counts of the clone carrying this TCR beta chain. V was pared by 6 bases and J by 6 bases, with 10 bases of the junction left unmatched. This CDR3 is 14 amino acids long. Primed by a sample-barcoded 5' primer and a J-beta primer mix, a second PCR proceeded for about 7 to 12 cycles. TCRdb reprocessed the 5' RACE reads via MiXCR and lists one record per CDR3 protein. This table holds around 1,000,000 distinct CDR3 sequences, about 23% found once. The data belong to a study of blood T cells in healthy people across ages. Overall study context: About one barcoded beta molecule per two T cells was captured by template switching.

These data were also reused for a study on T cells of mothers and their children.

Specimen: blood. The chain combines TRBV12-3 or TRBV12-4 with TRBJ1-1; TRBD1 matches 7 bases. The receptor comes from a girl aged 2 to 9 in good health. This CDR3 reads CASRGEGQEAEAFF. In DNA form, the CDR3 reads TGTGCCAGCAGAGGAGAAGGACAGGAAGCTGAAGCTTTCTTT.